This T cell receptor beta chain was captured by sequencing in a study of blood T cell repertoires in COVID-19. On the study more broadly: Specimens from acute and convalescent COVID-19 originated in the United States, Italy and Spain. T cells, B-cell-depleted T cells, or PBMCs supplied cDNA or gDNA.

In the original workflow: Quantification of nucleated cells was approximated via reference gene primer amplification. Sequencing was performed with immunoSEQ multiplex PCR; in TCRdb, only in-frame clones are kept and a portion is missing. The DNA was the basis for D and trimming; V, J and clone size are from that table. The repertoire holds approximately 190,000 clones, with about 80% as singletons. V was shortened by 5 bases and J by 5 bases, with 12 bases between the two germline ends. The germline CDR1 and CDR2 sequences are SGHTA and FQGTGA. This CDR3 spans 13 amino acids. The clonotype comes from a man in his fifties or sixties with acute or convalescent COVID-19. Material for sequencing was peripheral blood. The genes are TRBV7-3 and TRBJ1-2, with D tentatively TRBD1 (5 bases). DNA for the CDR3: TGTGCCAGCAGCGGGGGGAAAGGTTATGGCTACACCTTC. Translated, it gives CASSGGKGYGYTF. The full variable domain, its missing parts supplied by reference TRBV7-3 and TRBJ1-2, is GAGVSQTPSNKVTEKGKYVELRCDPISGHTALYWYRQSLGQGPEFLIYFQGTGAADDSGLPNDRFFAVRPEGSVSTLKIQRTERGDSAVYLCASSGGKGYGYTFGSGTRLTVV.